This T cell receptor (beta chain) was retrieved from a study of blood T cell repertoires in COVID-19. Whole-study context: Samples representing acute and convalescent COVID-19 were sourced from the United States, Italy and Spain. T cells, B-cell-depleted T cells, or PBMCs provided the cDNA or gDNA that served as material.

Methods used by the authors: Amplification of reference gene primers provided the estimated nucleated cell counts. Produced via immunoSEQ multiplex PCR; TCRdb's table is partial and in-frame only. That table is the source of V, J and clone size, and D and trimming were worked out from the DNA. The sample has fewer than 130,000 clones, over 65% seen once. There are 15 residues in the CDR3. Trimming left V 6 bases short and J 6 bases short, with 18 bases between. Germline assignment: CDR1 MNHEY and CDR2 SVGAGI. The specimen was peripheral blood. This clonotype originated in a woman of 80 years or more with acute or convalescent COVID-19. The chain couples TRBV6-5 to TRBJ1-5; D remains ambiguous. CDR3 DNA sequence: TGTGCCAGCAGCTCTCAGTCGGGGAAAGGTCAGCCCCAGCATTTT. This translates into CASSSQSGKGQPQHF.